Included here is one T cell receptor (beta chain) sequence, with context. Antigen unknown. This entry is derived from a study of graft-versus-host responses after intestinal transplantation. In the study overall: Tacrolimus plus steroids were given to all recipients for two to three years, preceded by anti-thymocyte globulin induction.

Profiling relied on immunoSEQ multiplex PCR, and the TCRdb table lists in-frame clones only, not all of them. The repertoire has tens of thousands of clones, 95% of them found once; the top ten carry around 0.21%. Study-level findings and limits: Ileal or blood samples showed some GvH clones first, and such clones were also found in recipient marrow. Allografts of one patient group, those with graft-donor T cell macrochimerism, had high graft-versus-host to host-versus-graft clonal ratios.

V lost 3 bases, J lost 1 base, and 9 bases lay in between. The germline V gene has CDR1 KGHSH and CDR2 LQKENI. This CDR3 contains 14 residues. This receptor was obtained from a human donor who was the organ donor for an intestinal transplant. The chain couples TRBV18 to TRBJ1-2; no clear D. This material consisted of unstimulated CD8+ T cells sorted from spleen or lymph node cells, taken before transplant. CDR3 amino acids: CASSPPGSNYGYTF. CDR3 in DNA: TGTGCCAGCTCACCCCCGGGCAGTAACTATGGCTACACCTTC.